The 20 T cell receptor beta chains in this list originate from one sample, sequenced in a study of blood T cell repertoires in COVID-19. Sequencing used immunoSEQ multiplex PCR; TCRdb keeps in-frame clones, though not all of them. The table records roughly 410,000 clones, 70% to 90% of them present only once. Sequences were obtained from peripheral blood. These receptors came from a man aged 35 to 55 with acute or convalescent COVID-19.

The genes are TRBV18 and TRBJ1-2; no clear D gene. The CDR3 has 15 residues. CDR1 and CDR2 from the germline V gene are KGHSH and LQKENI. V lost 4 bases and J lost 8, with 20 bases in between. The CDR3 coding sequence is TGTGCCAGCTCACAAGAACCGGGATTAGGTCGCGGCTACACCTTC. Translating gives CASSQEPGLGRGYTF.

J is TRBJ1-5 and V is TRBV28; TRBD1 might be the D (6 bases). V was cut by 6 bases and J by 7 bases, with 10 bases left in between. Germline V gene data show CDR1 as MDHEN and CDR2 as SYDVKM. This CDR3 region has 12 residues. CDR3 sequence: CASRNRAQPQHF. Written as DNA, the CDR3 is TGTGCCAGCAGAAACAGGGCCCAGCCCCAGCATTTT.

The genes are TRBV4-2 and TRBJ1-3; 8 bases map to TRBD1. The CDR3 contains 15 residues. V trimming: 2 bases; J trimming: 3 bases; junction bases outside the gene matches: 3. The germline gives CDR1 LGHNA, CDR2 YNFKEQ. CDR3 DNA: TGTGCCAGCAGCCAACCCGACAGGGGTGGAAACACCATATATTTT. It translates to CASSQPDRGGNTIYF.

The chain is built from TRBV4-1 and TRBJ1-4, with 8 positions matching TRBD1. Germline V gives CDR1 MGHRA, CDR2 YSYEKL. V lost 3 bases, J lost 3 bases, and 6 bases stayed unmatched. This CDR3 is built from 16 residues. CDR3 in amino acids: CASSHTTGGANEKLFF. The CDR3 DNA sequence: TGCGCCAGCAGCCATACAACAGGGGGTGCTAATGAAAAACTGTTTTTT.

The chain combines TRBV5-1 with TRBJ2-1, with 13 bases aligning to TRBD2. The CDR3 length is 20 residues. Trimming took 4 bases from V and 5 from J; bases not matched to a gene: 18. The germline V gene has CDR1 SGHRS and CDR2 YFSETQ. The chain's CDR3 is CASSPPRGLAGDIWDNEQFF. Here the CDR3 DNA reads TGCGCCAGCAGCCCGCCCCGAGGACTAGCGGGAGATATCTGGGACAATGAGCAGTTCTTC.

With regard to this clone: Distinct nucleotide sequences in the sample also encode this CDR3. V usage is TRBV5-1 and J usage is TRBJ1-1, with D hard to call. Trimming left V 0 bases short and J 0 bases short, with 3 bases between. The length of the CDR3 is 13 residues. Germline values: CDR1 SGHRS, CDR2 YFSETQ. CDR3 coding DNA: TGCGCCAGCAGCTTGGGGCTGAACACTGAAGCTTTCTTT. This translates into CASSLGLNTEAFF.

This clone occurred once. V is TRBV9 and J is TRBJ2-3; 13 bases agree with TRBD2. The V gene's germline CDR1 is SGDLS and CDR2 YYNGEE. The CDR3 loop spans 15 amino acids. J gave up 3 bases and V 4 bases, and 2 bases lay outside the gene matches. The CDR3 DNA follows: TGTGCCAGCAGCCTGGGACTAGCGGGGACAGATACGCAGTATTTT. It translates to CASSLGLAGTDTQYF.

The chain recombines TRBV5-5 with TRBJ2-7; perhaps TRBD1 as D (5 bases). With 2 bases removed from V and 2 bases from J, the gap between germline ends came to 14 bases. Germline CDR1 and CDR2: SGHKS and YYEKEE (reference sequence). This CDR3 has 15 residues. The CDR3 reads CASSFAGWTTYEQYF. The CDR3 nucleotides read TGTGCCAGCAGCTTTGCAGGGTGGACGACCTACGAGCAGTACTTC.

This chain joins TRBV6-5 and TRBJ2-7, with 7 bases that match TRBD1. The germline CDR1 and CDR2 sequences are MNHEY and SVGAGI. The trim removed 6 bases at V and 6 bases at J, leaving 11 bases unmatched. This CDR3 region has 14 residues. CDR3 protein: CASRDGQVESEQYF. CDR3 in DNA: TGTGCCAGCAGGGATGGACAGGTTGAGAGCGAGCAGTACTTC.

V gene TRBV6-2 or TRBV6-3 combines with J gene TRBJ1-5; 7 bases align to TRBD1. V trimming: 5 bases; J trimming: 4 bases; junction bases outside the gene matches: 8. CDR3 length: 15 amino acids. Germline V gene lookup returns CDR1 MNHEY and CDR2 SVGEGT. This chain's CDR3 is CASSLKAGGNQPQHF. The CDR3 DNA reads TGTGCCAGCAGTCTAAAGGCAGGGGGGAATCAGCCCCAGCATTTT.

V usage is TRBV5-1 and J usage is TRBJ1-1, with TRBD1 matching over 7 bases. V was clipped by 4 bases and J by 0 bases; unmatched bases: 3. The CDR3 consists of 14 residues. Germline V gene sequence: CDR1 SGHRS, CDR2 YFSETQ. In nucleotides, the CDR3 is TGCGCCAGCAGCGTGACAGGGTTGAACACTGAAGCTTTCTTT. It yields the protein CASSVTGLNTEAFF.

V and J are TRBV13 and TRBJ2-1; 12 bases agree with TRBD2. Germline-derived CDR1 and CDR2 are PRHDT and FYEKMQ (reference sequence). The CDR3 is 17 residues long. V shed 2 bases and J 6 bases; nucleotides not matched to a gene: 8. This chain's CDR3 is CASSLKGLAGFGNEQFF. In DNA, the CDR3 is TGTGCCAGCAGCTTAAAAGGACTAGCGGGATTTGGCAATGAGCAGTTCTTC.

The chain couples TRBV2 to TRBJ2-1, with D possibly TRBD1 on 6 matching bases. V lost 8 bases to trimming and J lost 4 bases, with 18 bases between them. CDR1 is SNHLY and CDR2 is FYNNEI in the germline V gene. CDR3 length equals 15 residues. CDR3 nucleotides: TGTGCCAGCCAGAGGACAGTCCTAACGTACAATGAGCAGTTCTTC. It codes for CASQRTVLTYNEQFF. The whole variable domain, filled in from reference TRBV2 and TRBJ2-1, reads EPEVTQTPSHQVTQMGQEVILRCVPISNHLYFYWYRQILGQKVEFLVSFYNNEISEKSEIFDDQFSVERPDGSNFTLKIRSTKLEDSAMYFCASQRTVLTYNEQFFGPGTRLTVL.

The genes are TRBV2 and TRBJ2-5; maybe TRBD2 (6 bases). The V and J ends lost 6 bases and 3 bases respectively, with 11 bases between them. Looked up from germline, CDR1 is SNHLY and CDR2 is FYNNEI. The CDR3 contains 13 residues. CDR3 nucleotides: TGTGCCAGCAGCAGCGAGCGGGAAGAGACCCAGTACTTC. Translated: CASSSEREETQYF.

With respect to this clone: This sequence may be a read error, since a much larger clone differs from it by one base. This CDR3 is also generated by other DNA sequences in the sample. The chain is built from TRBV6-4 and TRBJ2-3; 11 nucleotides align to TRBD2. The CDR3 loop spans 15 amino acids. Per germline, CDR1 MRHNA and CDR2 SNTAGT. V gave up 0 bases and J gave up 6 bases; unmatched junction bases: 2. CDR3 residues: CASSDSSGGADTQYF. As DNA, the CDR3 is TGTGCCAGCAGTGACTCTAGCGGGGGGGCCGATACGCAGTATTTT.

J is TRBJ1-2 and V is TRBV7-9; possible D gene TRBD1, 6 bases. Trimming removed 3 bases from V and 8 bases from J, with 16 bases in between. The CDR3 totals 14 residues. The V gene's germline CDR1 is SEHNR and CDR2 FQNEAQ (reference sequence). The CDR3 region has the DNA TGTGCCAGCAGCTTGTCGGGGCAGGGGAGCGGCTACACCTTC. Translating gives CASSLSGQGSGYTF.

The chain carries TRBV2 and TRBJ2-7; weak D call: TRBD2 (6 bases). V gave up 3 bases and J gave up 2 bases, with 11 bases separating them. Looked up from germline, CDR1 is SNHLY and CDR2 is FYNNEI. CDR3 length: 14 amino acids. The CDR3 loop is CASSEGGAAYEQYF. Written as DNA, the CDR3 is TGTGCCAGCAGTGAGGGCGGGGCCGCCTACGAGCAGTACTTC.

This clone was counted once. The chain joins TRBV7-9 to TRBJ1-2, with 7 nucleotides matching TRBD1. Looked up from germline, CDR1 is SEHNR and CDR2 is FQNEAQ (reference sequence). After removal of 1 base from V and 4 bases from J, the junction contained 6 bases not matched to a gene. The CDR3 runs to 15 residues. CDR3 DNA sequence: TGTGCCAGCAGCTTAGTGCGAGACAGGGTCTATGGCTACACCTTC. Translation gives CASSLVRDRVYGYTF.

This clone was seen only once. The V and J genes are TRBV24-1 and TRBJ1-2; D is perhaps TRBD1 (5 bases). V shed 2 bases and J shed 7 bases, with 13 bases lying between them. The CDR3 contains 14 residues. The germline V gene encodes CDR1 KGHDR and CDR2 SFDVKD. CDR3 region: CATSDSFGGTGYTF. CDR3 in DNA: TGTGCCACCAGTGATTCGTTTGGGGGGACTGGCTACACCTTC.

CDR3 nucleotides: TGTGCCAGCAGCCGGGACAGGGCGGGCACCGGGGAGCTGTTTTTT. Residues: CASSRDRAGTGELFF. V gene TRBV2 combines with J gene TRBJ2-2, with TRBD1 identical over 9 bases. This CDR3 has 15 residues. The junction had 6 bases not matched to a gene; V was cut back by 6 bases and J by 4 bases. Germline assignment: CDR1 SNHLY and CDR2 FYNNEI. The complete variable domain, with remaining parts taken from reference TRBV2 and TRBJ2-2, reads EPEVTQTPSHQVTQMGQEVILRCVPISNHLYFYWYRQILGQKVEFLVSFYNNEISEKSEIFDDQFSVERPDGSNFTLKIRSTKLEDSAMYFCASSRDRAGTGELFFGEGSRLTVL.